The clone carrying this T cell receptor (beta chain) was picked up many times. Its target is not known. The sample's time point: newly diagnosed GD, antithyroid drugs for less than 3 months. Preparation of the TCR library used RNA extracted from PBMCs. With EDTA tubes as the receptacles, around 10 milliliters of peripheral blood were drawn. TCR beta libraries were built with iRepertoire HTBI primers and Arm-PCR of CDR3 regions. TCRdb itself ran the multiplex PCR reads through MiXCR, one entry per CDR3 protein. The profile shows roughly 520,000 distinct CDR3 sequences, approximately 12% of them singletons. Germline loops: CDR1 SNHLY, CDR2 FYNNEI. V was shortened by 6 bases and J by 0 bases, with 11 bases between the two germline ends. This CDR3 region has 14 residues. These data come from a study of regulatory T cells in long-lasting Graves disease. Findings of the study overall: In persistent patients, shared public clonotypes (roughly 2,800) outnumbered those in new patients (roughly 870). Newly diagnosed patients had higher TCR diversity than persistent Graves' patients did.

The sample also formed part of further work on T cells in Graves' hyperthyroidism and ophthalmopathy.

The V call is TRBV2, the J call TRBJ1-1; D is unclear. The TCR comes from a woman in her twenties or thirties with Graves disease. The source was peripheral blood mononuclear cells (PBMCs), collected at new diagnosis, from a patient treated with antithyroid drugs. DNA of the CDR3: TGTGCCAGCAGATCGGGCACCTTGAACACTGAAGCTTTCTTT. Its protein product is CASRSGTLNTEAFF.